These 18 T cell receptor beta chains came from one sample sequenced in a study of PD-L1 blockade in urothelial cancer. The time point here: peripheral blood 6 weeks after treatment start. Assay: immunoSEQ multiplex PCR; the TCRdb copy retains only in-frame clones and omits some. The sample includes roughly 120,000 clones, 85% to 95% of them seen just once. The material was PBMCs, obtained around atezolizumab (anti-PD-L1) treatment. The receptors stem from a man in his fifties or sixties with urothelial cancer.

The V gene is TRBV4-3, the J gene TRBJ1-2; D is possibly TRBD1 (5 bases). Trimming shortened V by 0 bases and J by 4 bases, and 15 bases separated the two germline ends. CDR3 length equals 16 residues. Germline assignment: CDR1 LGHNA and CDR2 YSLEER. Here the CDR3 reads CASSQDSPGGSYGYTF. CDR3 DNA: TGCGCCAGCAGCCAAGATTCCCCGGGGGGTAGCTATGGCTACACCTTC.

The chain carries TRBV18 and TRBJ2-1, with TRBD2 matching over 8 bases. V gave up 3 bases and J gave up 4 bases; unmatched junction bases: 8. CDR1 is KGHSH and CDR2 is LQKENI in the germline V gene. The CDR3 runs to 16 residues. The CDR3 here is CASSPNLAGGYNEQFF. In nucleotides, the CDR3 is TGTGCCAGCTCACCTAATTTGGCGGGAGGATACAATGAGCAGTTCTTC.

The CDR3, as DNA: TGTGCCAGCAGCCAACTTCCTCTAGCGGGAGAAGAGACCCAGTACTTC. It translates to CASSQLPLAGEETQYF. The chain links TRBV4-2 to TRBJ2-5; 10 bases agree with TRBD2. Per germline, CDR1 LGHNA and CDR2 YNFKEQ. V shed 2 bases, J shed 3 bases, and the junction held 6 bases outside the gene matches. This CDR3 is built from 16 residues.

The gene calls are TRBV4-3 and TRBJ2-1; 10 bases are shared with TRBD2. CDR1 and CDR2 (germline): LGHNA, YSLEER. The CDR3 loop spans 17 amino acids. V shed 4 bases, J shed 4 bases, and the junction held 10 bases outside the gene matches. The CDR3: CASSRERTSGAYNEQFF. CDR3 sequence (DNA): TGCGCCAGCAGCCGAGAGCGTACTAGCGGGGCTTACAATGAGCAGTTCTTC.

V and J are TRBV5-6 and TRBJ1-1; TRBD1 is a possible D gene (5 bases). The CDR3 loop spans 14 amino acids. Trimming cost V 1 base and J 4 bases, with 11 bases left between them. Germline V CDR1 and CDR2: SGHDT, YYEEEE. The DNA of the CDR3 is TGTGCCAGCAGCTTGTCCAGGGTTGCCACTGAAGCTTTCTTT. This sequence encodes CASSLSRVATEAFF.

CDR3 in DNA: TGCGCCAGCAGCATCTCCGGGACAGGGGATGAAAAACTGTTTTTT. Its translation: CASSISGTGDEKLFF. The chain is built from TRBV5-1 and TRBJ1-4; 10 bases align to TRBD1. Germline assignment: CDR1 SGHRS and CDR2 YFSETQ. V shed 4 bases, J shed 6 bases, and the junction held 6 bases outside the gene matches. The CDR3 consists of 15 residues.

This rearrangement joins TRBV18 to TRBJ1-2; 9 nucleotides agree with TRBD1. CDR1 KGHSH and CDR2 LQKENI come from the germline V gene. The CDR3 contains 16 residues. The junction had 13 bases not matched to a gene; V was cut back by 4 bases and J by 7 bases. This CDR3 is CASSQKPGTGRSGYTF. CDR3 coding DNA: TGTGCCAGCTCACAAAAGCCCGGGACAGGGAGAAGTGGCTACACCTTC.

The CDR3 DNA follows: TGTGCCAGCAGTGCCTACAGGGGGCACTATGGCTACACCTTC. Its protein product is CASSAYRGHYGYTF. The chain links TRBV6-5 to TRBJ1-2, with 9 bases lining up with TRBD1. The CDR3 has 14 amino acids. Trimming took 5 bases from V and 3 from J; bases not matched to a gene: 4. Germline CDR1 and CDR2: MNHEY and SVGAGI.

This chain uses TRBV7-3 with TRBJ2-1; D not resolved. CDR3 size: 13 residues. Per germline, CDR1 SGHTA and CDR2 FQGTGA. Trimming removed 5 bases at V and 5 bases at J, with 10 bases between. As DNA, the CDR3 is TGTGCCAGCAGCACTCGACGGGACAATGAGCAGTTCTTC. Protein sequence: CASSTRRDNEQFF. Filled out from reference TRBV7-3 and TRBJ2-1, the complete variable domain reads GAGVSQTPSNKVTEKGKYVELRCDPISGHTALYWYRQSLGQGPEFLIYFQGTGAADDSGLPNDRFFAVRPEGSVSTLKIQRTERGDSAVYLCASSTRRDNEQFFGPGTRLTVL.

The V and J genes are TRBV30 and TRBJ2-3; TRBD2 agrees at 10 bases. The length of the CDR3 is 14 residues. Germline CDR1 and CDR2: GTSNPN and SVGIG (reference sequence). Trimming cost V 3 bases and J 11 bases; bases outside gene matches: 11. CDR3 protein: CAWRSLTSGYQQYF. The DNA for the CDR3 is TGTGCCTGGAGGTCCTTGACTAGCGGGTACCAGCAGTATTTT.

The rearrangement joins TRBV16 to TRBJ2-7; D remains unclear. CDR1 and CDR2 from the germline V gene are KGHSY and FQNENV. The V end lost 0 bases, the J end lost 0 bases, and 12 bases lay between the germline ends. This CDR3 is built from 16 residues. CDR3 region: CASSQSEIASSYEQYF. The CDR3 coding sequence is TGTGCCAGCAGCCAATCGGAGATAGCTTCCTCCTACGAGCAGTACTTC.

This chain connects TRBV6-1 to TRBJ2-7; D remains ambiguous. CDR3 length: 14 residues. Germline V lookup: CDR1 MNHNS, CDR2 SASEGT. Trimming removed 1 base from V and 6 bases from J, with 13 bases in between. The CDR3 sequence is CASSEVWRASEQYF. In DNA, the CDR3 is TGTGCCAGCAGTGAAGTCTGGAGAGCTTCCGAGCAGTACTTC.

V and J are TRBV5-1 and TRBJ2-1; TRBD2 matches at 9 bases. The germline V gene has CDR1 SGHRS and CDR2 YFSETQ. V was pared by 4 bases and J by 4 bases, with 3 bases of the junction left unmatched. The CDR3 has 14 residues. CDR3 coding DNA: TGCGCCAGCAGCGGCAGCGGGGGGTACAATGAGCAGTTCTTC. It specifies CASSGSGGYNEQFF.

V gene TRBV4-1 combines with J gene TRBJ2-7, with D maybe TRBD2 (5 bases). Trimming removed 1 base at V and 3 bases at J, with 13 bases between. CDR1 MGHRA and CDR2 YSYEKL come from the germline V gene. The CDR3 sequence is 15 residues long. The CDR3 DNA sequence: TGCGCCAGCAGCCAAGTTTACGGGATTTACTACGAGCAGTACTTC. It specifies CASSQVYGIYYEQYF.

V is TRBV29-1 and J is TRBJ2-2; 14 bases line up with TRBD2. The CDR3 covers 16 residues. The germline V gene encodes CDR1 SQVTM and CDR2 ANQGSEA. J was trimmed by 1 base and V by 5 bases; bases with no gene match: 3. DNA for the CDR3: TGCAGCGTTCGCGGACTAGCGGGAGGGAACACCGGGGAGCTGTTTTTT. Translated: CSVRGLAGGNTGELFF.

The chain is built from TRBV7-3 and TRBJ2-1; 12 positions match TRBD2. The J segment lost 6 bases and the V segment lost 5 bases, leaving 8 bases of the junction unmatched. CDR1 and CDR2 (germline): SGHTA, FQGTGA. The CDR3 runs to 16 residues. CDR3 in amino acids: CASSTTSGGPRNEQFF. The DNA of the CDR3 is TGTGCCAGCAGCACTACTAGCGGGGGGCCACGCAATGAGCAGTTCTTC.

This clone is a singleton in its sample. This chain connects TRBV5-1 to TRBJ1-3, with 8 bases lining up with TRBD1. The CDR3 has 16 residues. V dropped 1 base and J dropped 2; count of bases not matched to a gene: 5. Germline V gene lookup returns CDR1 SGHRS and CDR2 YFSETQ. CDR3 loop: CASSLTTGQAGNTIYF. The CDR3 nucleotides are TGCGCCAGCAGCTTGACCACGGGACAGGCTGGAAACACCATATATTTT.

The CDR3: CASSQGDREVGGYTF. In DNA, the CDR3 is TGCGCCAGCAGCCAAGGGGACAGGGAGGTGGGGGGCTACACCTTC. The chain uses TRBV4-3 and TRBJ1-2; 9 nucleotides line up with TRBD1. V trimming: 1 base; J trimming: 8 bases; junction bases outside the gene matches: 8. Germline CDR1 and CDR2: LGHNA and YSLEER. This CDR3 contains 15 residues.